A selection of T cell receptor beta chains follows, all from one sample in a study of siplizumab effects on memory and regulatory T cells. TCRdb's table, derived via immunoSEQ multiplex PCR, lists solely in-frame clones and lacks some. The repertoire holds just over 60,000 clones, approximately 79% seen once, with roughly 0.4% in the top ten. Sequencing was done on a sample of memory CD4+ T cells sorted from blood. The receptors originated from a human donor in good health. CDR3s include the opening cysteine and the closing phenylalanine or tryptophan. A D gene is named only where the DNA matches it firmly. For some rows the clone size is stated as once, few or many, or as a class when expanded; others skip it.

size: .
V: TRBV5-6
J: TRBJ2-7
D: TRBD2
CDR3: CASSPQHGLASYF
DNA: TGTGCCAGCAGCCCCCAGCACGGACTAGCGTCCTACTTC

size: few
V: TRBV7-9
J: TRBJ1-2
D: TRBD1
CDR3: CASSSPQGQAGYGYTF
DNA: TGTGCCAGCAGCTCCCCCCAAGGACAGGCTGGCTATGGCTACACCTTC

size: once
V: TRBV7-2
J: TRBJ1-2
D: .
CDR3: CASSPQLGNYGYTF
DNA: TGTGCCAGCAGTCCACAGTTGGGTAACTATGGCTACACCTTC

size: few
V: TRBV7-2
J: TRBJ2-1
D: .
CDR3: CASSRSYLNEQFF
DNA: TGTGCCAGCTCCAGGTCCTACCTCAATGAGCAGTTCTTC

size: .
V: TRBV11-2
J: TRBJ2-1
D: TRBD2
CDR3: CASSLGGIWTSSDNEQFF
DNA: TGTGCCAGCAGCTTAGGAGGTATTTGGACTAGCAGCGACAATGAGCAGTTCTTC

size: .
V: TRBV7-2
J: TRBJ1-1
D: TRBD1
CDR3: CASSLYAGGATEAFF
DNA: TGTGCCAGCAGCTTATATGCAGGGGGCGCCACTGAAGCTTTCTTT

size: .
V: TRBV28
J: TRBJ1-3
D: .
CDR3: CASSLQTLISGNTIYF
DNA: TGTGCCAGCAGTTTACAGACATTAATCTCTGGAAACACCATATATTTT

size: .
V: TRBV5-1
J: TRBJ2-5
D: .
CDR3: CASSLTGDRGVQETQYF
DNA: TGCGCCAGCAGCCTAACGGGGGACCGGGGAGTTCAAGAGACCCAGTACTTC

size: .
V: TRBV7-6
J: TRBJ2-3
D: .
CDR3: CASSSALRGMPDTQYF
DNA: TGTGCCAGCAGCTCCGCCTTAAGGGGGATGCCAGATACGCAGTATTTT

size: once
V: TRBV4-2
J: TRBJ1-5
D: .
CDR3: CASSQERDQPQHF
DNA: TGTGCCAGCAGCCAAGAGAGGGACCAGCCCCAGCATTTT

size: .
V: TRBV30
J: TRBJ2-2
D: .
CDR3: CAWGRAINTGELFF
DNA: TGTGCCTGGGGACGGGCTATTAACACCGGGGAGCTGTTTTTT

size: .
V: TRBV28
J: TRBJ1-2
D: TRBD1
CDR3: CASSLFHLGQGYGYTF
DNA: TGTGCCAGCAGTTTATTCCACTTGGGACAGGGCTATGGCTACACCTTC

size: .
V: TRBV6-6
J: TRBJ2-4
D: .
CDR3: CASSYSSDIQYF
DNA: TGTGCCAGCAGTTACTCATCCGACATTCAGTACTTC

size: once
V: TRBV5-4
J: TRBJ2-3
D: .
CDR3: CASSLTPTDTQYF
DNA: TGTGCCAGCAGCTTGACCCCCACAGATACGCAGTATTTT

size: .
V: TRBV4-1
J: TRBJ1-3
D: .
CDR3: CASSQGDFNSGNTIYF
DNA: TGCGCCAGCAGCCAAGGGGATTTCAACTCTGGAAACACCATATATTTT

size: .
V: TRBV10-3
J: TRBJ2-7
D: TRBD2
CDR3: CAISETSGGIYEQYF
DNA: TGTGCCATCAGTGAGACTAGCGGGGGGATTTACGAGCAGTACTTC

size: .
V: TRBV29-1
J: TRBJ1-2
D: TRBD1
CDR3: CSLGDSRNYGYTF
DNA: TGCAGCCTGGGGGACAGTCGTAACTATGGCTACACCTTC

size: .
V: TRBV7-9
J: TRBJ1-2
D: TRBD1
CDR3: CASSWDRDGYTF
DNA: TGTGCCAGCAGCTGGGACAGGGATGGCTACACCTTC

size: .
V: TRBV27
J: TRBJ1-1
D: .
CDR3: CASARWHSDTEAFF
DNA: TGTGCCAGCGCACGGTGGCATTCGGACACTGAAGCTTTCTTT

size: few
V: TRBV19
J: TRBJ1-6
D: TRBD1
CDR3: CASLPGQGVSYNSPLHF
DNA: TGTGCCAGTCTACCGGGACAGGGGGTCTCCTATAATTCACCCCTCCACTTT

size: .
V: TRBV7-2
J: TRBJ1-5
D: .
CDR3: CASSLWKDNQPQHF
DNA: TGTGCCAGCAGCTTGTGGAAGGACAATCAGCCCCAGCATTTT

size: .
V: TRBV5-6
J: TRBJ2-3
D: .
CDR3: CASSLGLHTDTQYF
DNA: TGTGCCAGCAGCTTAGGACTCCACACAGATACGCAGTATTTT

size: .
V: TRBV6-5
J: TRBJ2-7
D: TRBD1
CDR3: CASSYQTGGGEQYF
DNA: TGTGCCAGCAGTTATCAGACAGGGGGGGGCGAGCAGTACTTC

size: .
V: TRBV28
J: TRBJ2-3
D: .
CDR3: CASSLLGTDTQYF
DNA: TGTGCCAGCAGTTTACTGGGCACAGATACGCAGTATTTT

size: .
V: TRBV7-2
J: TRBJ1-5
D: .
CDR3: CASSPEAGAQGQPQHF
DNA: TGTGCCAGCAGCCCCGAGGCGGGGGCGCAGGGTCAGCCCCAGCATTTT

size: .
V: TRBV7-9
J: TRBJ1-4
D: .
CDR3: CAITNQEGGKLFF
DNA: TGTGCCATCACAAACCAGGAAGGGGGAAAACTGTTTTTT

size: .
V: TRBV28
J: TRBJ2-3
D: .
CDR3: CASSLPGGLMVTQYF
DNA: TGTGCCAGCAGTTTACCCGGGGGGCTCATGGTGACGCAGTATTTT

size: once
V: TRBV6-6
J: TRBJ1-2
D: .
CDR3: CASTDGTVYGYTF
DNA: TGTGCCAGCACTGACGGGACGGTCTATGGCTACACCTTC

size: .
V: TRBV14
J: TRBJ1-6
D: .
CDR3: CASSHRVPNSPLHF
DNA: TGTGCCAGCAGCCACAGGGTACCTAATTCACCCCTCCACTTT

size: .
V: TRBV7-3
J: TRBJ1-6
D: .
CDR3: CASSSDGQTSPLHF
DNA: TGTGCCAGCAGCTCCGATGGACAGACCTCACCCCTCCACTTT

size: .
V: TRBV19
J: TRBJ1-1
D: .
CDR3: CASSVQGSTEAFF
DNA: TGTGCCAGTAGTGTACAGGGTTCCACTGAAGCTTTCTTT

size: .
V: TRBV7-9
J: TRBJ2-1
D: .
CDR3: CASSYRGLQGTNEQFF
DNA: TGTGCCAGCAGCTACCGGGGGCTCCAAGGGACCAATGAGCAGTTCTTC

size: .
V: TRBV29-1
J: TRBJ2-1
D: .
CDR3: CSVGDNEQFF
DNA: TGCAGCGTTGGAGATAATGAGCAGTTCTTC

size: .
V: TRBV9
J: TRBJ1-2
D: .
CDR3: CASSVGLSQRSGYTF
DNA: TGTGCCAGCAGCGTGGGACTCTCTCAACGGAGTGGCTACACCTTC

size: .
V: TRBV4-2
J: TRBJ1-3
D: TRBD1
CDR3: CASSQAPGQSGNTIYF
DNA: TGTGCCAGCAGCCAAGCCCCGGGACAGTCAGGAAACACCATATATTTT

size: .
V: TRBV28
J: TRBJ1-1
D: .
CDR3: CASSSPGQLLEAFF
DNA: TGTGCCAGCAGTTCCCCGGGGCAGCTACTTGAAGCTTTCTTT

size: .
V: TRBV6-6
J: TRBJ2-2
D: .
CDR3: CASSVGNTGELFF
DNA: TGTGCCAGCAGTGTTGGAAACACCGGGGAGCTGTTTTTT

size: .
V: TRBV5-3
J: TRBJ2-7
D: TRBD1
CDR3: CARSWLRDSSSYEQYF
DNA: TGTGCCAGAAGCTGGCTTAGGGACAGCAGCTCCTACGAGCAGTACTTC

size: few
V: TRBV5-6
J: TRBJ2-2
D: TRBD2
CDR3: CASSASSGGYTGELFF
DNA: TGTGCCAGCAGCGCCTCTAGCGGGGGGTACACCGGGGAGCTGTTTTTT

size: few
V: TRBV28
J: TRBJ1-4
D: TRBD1
CDR3: CASSPDRAGAEKLFF
DNA: TGTGCCAGCAGTCCAGACAGGGCGGGGGCTGAAAAACTGTTTTTT

size: .
V: TRBV5-6
J: TRBJ1-5
D: TRBD1
CDR3: CASSLQGATGNQPQHF
DNA: TGTGCCAGCAGCTTACAGGGGGCAACGGGCAATCAGCCCCAGCATTTT

size: .
V: TRBV12-5
J: TRBJ1-1
D: .
CDR3: CASGKGVLQGTEAFF
DNA: TGTGCTAGTGGGAAGGGGGTCCTCCAGGGGACTGAAGCTTTCTTT

size: .
V: TRBV27
J: TRBJ1-1
D: TRBD1
CDR3: CASRDPNRGRAEAFF
DNA: TGTGCCAGCAGAGATCCGAACAGGGGGAGGGCTGAAGCTTTCTTT

size: .
V: TRBV10-3
J: TRBJ1-1
D: .
CDR3: CAINSLQATEAFF
DNA: TGTGCCATCAATTCTTTGCAGGCCACTGAAGCTTTCTTT

size: .
V: TRBV7-2
J: TRBJ1-1
D: .
CDR3: CASSLQQGNTEAFF
DNA: TGTGCCAGCAGCTTACAACAGGGGAACACTGAAGCTTTCTTT

size: .
V: TRBV19
J: TRBJ1-4
D: .
CDR3: CASSIEGTTTNEKLFF
DNA: TGTGCCAGTAGTATAGAGGGAACAACAACTAATGAAAAACTGTTTTTT

size: .
V: TRBV5-6
J: TRBJ1-5
D: .
CDR3: CASSLGHLNQPQHF
DNA: TGTGCCAGCAGCTTGGGGCACTTAAATCAGCCCCAGCATTTT

size: .
V: TRBV25-1
J: TRBJ1-1
D: .
CDR3: CASSKVKNMNTEAFF
DNA: TGTGCCAGCAGTAAAGTTAAGAACATGAACACTGAAGCTTTCTTT

size: .
V: TRBV5-1
J: TRBJ2-2
D: .
CDR3: CASSGGKGTGELFF
DNA: TGCGCCAGCAGCGGGGGTAAGGGCACCGGGGAGCTGTTTTTT

size: .
V: TRBV7-2
J: TRBJ2-1
D: .
CDR3: CASSFGVGANEQFF
DNA: TGTGCCAGCAGCTTCGGGGTGGGGGCTAATGAGCAGTTCTTC

size: .
V: TRBV11-2
J: TRBJ2-2
D: TRBD1
CDR3: CASSRTGTVNPAGELFF
DNA: TGTGCCAGCAGCCGTACAGGGACAGTAAACCCCGCCGGGGAGCTGTTTTTT

size: .
V: TRBV29-1
J: TRBJ2-2
D: TRBD1
CDR3: CSVEGRGYTGELFF
DNA: TGCAGCGTTGAGGGCAGGGGGTACACCGGGGAGCTGTTTTTT

size: .
V: TRBV7-9
J: TRBJ2-5
D: .
CDR3: CASRPGPQETQYF
DNA: TGTGCCAGCAGACCAGGACCTCAAGAGACCCAGTACTTC

size: .
V: TRBV28
J: TRBJ1-1
D: .
CDR3: CASSFRGAGSEHTEAFF
DNA: TGTGCCAGCAGTTTTAGGGGAGCAGGGTCCGAGCACACTGAAGCTTTCTTT